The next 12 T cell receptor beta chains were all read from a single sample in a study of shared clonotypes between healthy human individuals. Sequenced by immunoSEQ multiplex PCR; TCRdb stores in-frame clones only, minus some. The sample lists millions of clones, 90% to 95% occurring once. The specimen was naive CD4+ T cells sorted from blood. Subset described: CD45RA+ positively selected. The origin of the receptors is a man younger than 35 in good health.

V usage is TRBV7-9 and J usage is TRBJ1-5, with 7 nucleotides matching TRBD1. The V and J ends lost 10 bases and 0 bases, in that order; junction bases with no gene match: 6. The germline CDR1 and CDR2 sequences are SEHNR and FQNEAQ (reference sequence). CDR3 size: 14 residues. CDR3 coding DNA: TGTGCCACCGGAGGGGGCGGTAGCAATCAGCCCCAGCATTTT. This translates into CATGGGGSNQPQHF.

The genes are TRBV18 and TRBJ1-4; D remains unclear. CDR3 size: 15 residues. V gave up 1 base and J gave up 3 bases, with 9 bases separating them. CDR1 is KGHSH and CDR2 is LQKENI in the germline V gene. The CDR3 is CASSPQRDPNEKLFF. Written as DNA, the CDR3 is TGTGCCAGCTCACCACAACGGGATCCTAATGAAAAACTGTTTTTT.

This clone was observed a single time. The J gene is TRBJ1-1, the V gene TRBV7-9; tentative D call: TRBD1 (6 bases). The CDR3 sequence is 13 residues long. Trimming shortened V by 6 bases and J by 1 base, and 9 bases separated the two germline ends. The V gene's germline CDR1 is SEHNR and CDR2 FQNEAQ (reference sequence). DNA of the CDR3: TGTGCCAGCAGAGGACAGTCGAACACTGAAGCTTTCTTT. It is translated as CASRGQSNTEAFF.

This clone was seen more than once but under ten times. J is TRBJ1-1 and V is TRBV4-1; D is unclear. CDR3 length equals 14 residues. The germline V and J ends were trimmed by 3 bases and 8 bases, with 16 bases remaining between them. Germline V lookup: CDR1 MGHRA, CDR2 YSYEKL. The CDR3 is CASSHSGPFWEAFF. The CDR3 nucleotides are TGCGCCAGCAGCCATTCAGGCCCGTTCTGGGAAGCTTTCTTT.

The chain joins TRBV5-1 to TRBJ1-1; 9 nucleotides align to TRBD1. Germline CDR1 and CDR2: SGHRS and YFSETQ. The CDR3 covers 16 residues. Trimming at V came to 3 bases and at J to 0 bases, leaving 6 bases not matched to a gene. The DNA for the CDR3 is TGCGCCAGCAGCTCAGACACAGGGGGCCTGAACACTGAAGCTTTCTTT. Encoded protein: CASSSDTGGLNTEAFF. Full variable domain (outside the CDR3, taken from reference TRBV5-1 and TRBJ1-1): KAGVTQTPRYLIKTRGQQVTLSCSPISGHRSVSWYQQTPGQGLQFLFEYFSETQRNKGNFPGRFSGRQFSNSRSEMNVSTLELGDSALYLCASSSDTGGLNTEAFFGQGTRLTVV.

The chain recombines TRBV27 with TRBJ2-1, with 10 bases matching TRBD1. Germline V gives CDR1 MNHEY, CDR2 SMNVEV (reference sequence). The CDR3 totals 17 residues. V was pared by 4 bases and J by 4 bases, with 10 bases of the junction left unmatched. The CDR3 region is CASSSSKRDRGYNEQFF. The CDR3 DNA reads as TGTGCCAGCAGTTCCAGCAAGAGGGACAGGGGATACAATGAGCAGTTCTTC.

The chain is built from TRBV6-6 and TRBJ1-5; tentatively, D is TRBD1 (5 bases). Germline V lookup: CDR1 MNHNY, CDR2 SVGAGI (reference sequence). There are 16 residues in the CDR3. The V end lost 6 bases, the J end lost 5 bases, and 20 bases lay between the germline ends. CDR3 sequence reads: CASRPPLGSGDQPQHF. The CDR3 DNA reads TGTGCCAGCAGGCCCCCGTTAGGGTCGGGGGATCAGCCCCAGCATTTT.

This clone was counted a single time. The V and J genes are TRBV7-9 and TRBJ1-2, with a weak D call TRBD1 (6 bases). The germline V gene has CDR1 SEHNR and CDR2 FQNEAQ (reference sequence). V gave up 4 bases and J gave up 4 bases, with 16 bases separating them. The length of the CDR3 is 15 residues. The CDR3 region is CASSSEGTSRYGYTF. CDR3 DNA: TGTGCCAGCAGCTCGGAAGGGACATCTCGCTATGGCTACACCTTC.

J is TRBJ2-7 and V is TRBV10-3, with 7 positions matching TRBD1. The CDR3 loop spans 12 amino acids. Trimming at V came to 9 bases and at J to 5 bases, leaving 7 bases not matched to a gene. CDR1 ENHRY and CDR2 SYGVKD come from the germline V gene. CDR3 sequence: CAIGTVMNEQYF. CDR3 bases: TGTGCCATAGGGACAGTTATGAACGAGCAGTACTTC.

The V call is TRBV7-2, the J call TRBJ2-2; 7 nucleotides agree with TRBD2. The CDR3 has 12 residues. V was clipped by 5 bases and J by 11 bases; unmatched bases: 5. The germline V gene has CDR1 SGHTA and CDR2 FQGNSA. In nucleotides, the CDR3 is TGTGCCAGCAGCCAGTCGACTAGCGAGCTGTTTTTT. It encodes CASSQSTSELFF.

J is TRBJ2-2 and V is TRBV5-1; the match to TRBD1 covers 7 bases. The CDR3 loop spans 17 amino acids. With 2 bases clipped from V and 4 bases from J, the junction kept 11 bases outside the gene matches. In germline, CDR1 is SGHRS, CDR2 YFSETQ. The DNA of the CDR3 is TGCGCCAGCAGCTTTGGCAAAGGGGGCGTTAGCACCGGGGAGCTGTTTTTT. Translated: CASSFGKGGVSTGELFF.

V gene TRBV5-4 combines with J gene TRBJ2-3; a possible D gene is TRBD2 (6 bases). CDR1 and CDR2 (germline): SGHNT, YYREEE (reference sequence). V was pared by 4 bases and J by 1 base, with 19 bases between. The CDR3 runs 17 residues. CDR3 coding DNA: TGTGCCAGCAGCGACCTCCGGGAGTTTGTGGGCACAGATACGCAGTATTTT. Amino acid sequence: CASSDLREFVGTDTQYF.